Listed here are 8 T cell receptor beta chains from one sample, sequenced in a study of T cell changes during pregnancy in multiple sclerosis. Some clones are missing from TCRdb's copy, which holds only in-frame ones; the method was immunoSEQ multiplex PCR. The sample lists around 69,000 clones, around 90% occurring once. Sequencing was performed on peripheral blood, taken in the second trimester of pregnancy. Receptors originate from a female donor in good health, enrolled as a control in a pregnancy study.

The chain links TRBV9 to TRBJ1-1; possible D gene TRBD1, 6 bases. Looked up from germline, CDR1 is SGDLS and CDR2 is YYNGEE. This CDR3 is built from 13 residues. Trimming cost V 2 bases and J 8 bases, with 13 bases left between them. This chain's CDR3 is CASSVGGQSEAFF. The CDR3 DNA follows: TGTGCCAGCAGCGTTGGCGGACAGTCCGAAGCTTTCTTT.

The gene calls are TRBV5-6 and TRBJ2-7, with TRBD1 identical over 9 bases. Germline loops: CDR1 SGHDT, CDR2 YYEEEE. Trimming took 3 bases from V and 4 from J; bases not matched to a gene: 2. The CDR3 runs to 13 residues. CDR3 in amino acids: CASSWGTGYEQYF. As DNA, the CDR3 is TGTGCCAGCAGCTGGGGGACAGGGTACGAGCAGTACTTC. Full variable domain (remainder filled in from reference TRBV5-6 and TRBJ2-7): DAGVTQSPTHLIKTRGQQVTLRCSPKSGHDTVSWYQQALGQGPQFIFQYYEEEERQRGNFPDRFSGHQFPNYSSELNVNALLLGDSALYLCASSWGTGYEQYFGPGTRLTVT.

This chain joins TRBV10-3 and TRBJ1-4; 7 nucleotides line up with TRBD1. Germline V gene sequence: CDR1 ENHRY, CDR2 SYGVKD. The CDR3 is 11 residues long. The V gene end was trimmed by 11 bases and the J gene end by 11 bases; junction bases not matched to a gene: 8. In nucleotides, the CDR3 is TGTGCCGCCCGGGACAGCACGAAACTGTTTTTT. Translating it yields CAARDSTKLFF.

The chain uses TRBV2 and TRBJ2-2; D perhaps matches TRBD2 (6 bases). V gave up 6 bases and J gave up 1 base, with 18 bases separating them. Germline V lookup: CDR1 SNHLY, CDR2 FYNNEI. This CDR3 region has 17 residues. Here the CDR3 reads CASSQVDWGENTGELFF. CDR3 nucleotides: TGTGCCAGCAGCCAAGTCGACTGGGGGGAGAACACCGGGGAGCTGTTTTTT.

V and J are TRBV5-1 and TRBJ1-4, with TRBD1 identical over 10 bases. Per the germline V gene, CDR1 is SGHRS and CDR2 is YFSETQ. With 3 bases clipped from V and 0 bases from J, the junction kept 8 bases outside the gene matches. The CDR3 runs 18 residues. The CDR3 here is CASSSGTGAIATNEKLFF. CDR3 DNA: TGCGCCAGCAGCTCCGGGACAGGGGCTATAGCAACTAATGAAAAACTGTTTTTT.

The chain recombines TRBV7-9 with TRBJ2-1, with 13 bases identical to TRBD2. The V and J ends lost 2 bases and 8 bases, in that order; junction bases with no gene match: 12. The germline gives CDR1 SEHNR, CDR2 FQNEAQ (reference sequence). The CDR3 length is 18 residues. The CDR3: CASSLSAWTSGGLDEQFF. Here the CDR3 DNA reads TGTGCCAGCAGCTTAAGTGCTTGGACTAGCGGGGGTCTTGATGAGCAGTTCTTC.

The chain combines TRBV27 with TRBJ1-6; a weak D match, TRBD1 (5 bases). The length of the CDR3 is 14 residues. Trimming removed 5 bases from V and 5 bases from J, with 10 bases in between. The germline CDR1 and CDR2 sequences are MNHEY and SMNVEV (reference sequence). The chain's CDR3 is CASSEDSNNSPLHF. DNA for the CDR3: TGTGCCAGCAGTGAAGACAGTAATAATTCACCCCTCCACTTT.

This chain joins TRBV27 and TRBJ2-7, with 10 bases fitting TRBD2. The junction had 14 bases not matched to a gene; V was cut back by 5 bases and J by 4 bases. The CDR3 extends over 17 amino acids. Germline V gene sequence: CDR1 MNHEY, CDR2 SMNVEV (reference sequence). DNA for the CDR3: TGTGCCAGCAGTGCCCCTTTGGAGCGGGAGGGCCAGTACGAGCAGTACTTC. Its translation: CASSAPLEREGQYEQYF.